These 14 T cell receptor beta chains share one sample of origin, sequenced in a study of blood T cell repertoires in COVID-19. Sequencing was performed with immunoSEQ multiplex PCR; in TCRdb, only in-frame clones are kept and a portion is missing. The table lists under 200,000 clones, approximately 91% of them singletons, with roughly 5.3% in the top ten. The sample was peripheral blood. These receptors all come from a man between 18 and 35 years old with COVID-19, enrolled during active disease.

V gene TRBV11-3 combines with J gene TRBJ2-1; D is unclear. This CDR3 spans 12 amino acids. Germline V lookup: CDR1 SGHNT, CDR2 YENEEA. V lost 1 base to trimming and J lost 8 bases, with 6 bases between them. The CDR3 spells CASSLVSDEQFF. CDR3 nucleotides: TGTGCCAGCAGCTTAGTCTCGGATGAGCAGTTCTTC.

V and J are TRBV7-6 and TRBJ2-3; 14 bases are a match to TRBD2. Per the germline V gene, CDR1 is SGHVS and CDR2 is FNYEAQ. CDR3 length: 17 residues. With V trimmed by 3 bases and J by 2 bases, 4 bases remained unmatched. CDR3 nucleotide sequence: TGTGCCAGCAGCTTGGGACTAGCGGGAGCTTACACAGATACGCAGTATTTT. It translates to CASSLGLAGAYTDTQYF. Supplemented by reference TRBV7-6 and TRBJ2-3, the full variable domain reads GAGVSQSPRYKVTKRGQDVALRCDPISGHVSLYWYRQALGQGPEFLTYFNYEAQQDKSGLPNDRFSAERPEGSISTLTIQRTEQRDSAMYRCASSLGLAGAYTDTQYFGPGTRLTVL.

The chain couples TRBV19 to TRBJ1-1; D remains unclear. V was cut by 3 bases and J by 0 bases, with 14 bases left in between. Germline values: CDR1 LNHDA, CDR2 SQIVND (reference sequence). The CDR3 consists of 16 residues. CDR3 coding DNA: TGTGCCAGTAGTATCTCTCAGCGTTACGTGAACACTGAAGCTTTCTTT. It encodes CASSISQRYVNTEAFF. The complete variable domain, with remaining parts taken from reference TRBV19 and TRBJ1-1, reads DGGITQSPKYLFRKEGQNVTLSCEQNLNHDAMYWYRQDPGQGLRLIYYSQIVNDFQKGDIAEGYSVSREKKESFPLTVTSAQKNPTAFYLCASSISQRYVNTEAFFGQGTRLTVV.

V and J are TRBV5-1 and TRBJ2-3, with D possibly TRBD1 on 6 matching bases. The CDR3 extends over 14 amino acids. V lost 3 bases, J lost 2 bases, and 10 bases lay in between. Germline V lookup: CDR1 SGHRS, CDR2 YFSETQ. CDR3 sequence reads: CASSSDSPTDTQYF. DNA of the CDR3: TGCGCCAGCAGCTCGGACAGCCCCACAGATACGCAGTATTTT.

The V gene is TRBV19, the J gene TRBJ2-3, with a possible D match to TRBD2 (5 bases). The ends were cut back, 2 bases at V and 0 bases at J, with 6 bases in the middle. This CDR3 is 14 amino acids long. Germline V gene lookup returns CDR1 LNHDA and CDR2 SQIVND (reference sequence). CDR3 region: CASSIRTSTDTQYF. The CDR3, as DNA: TGTGCCAGTAGTATAAGGACTAGCACAGATACGCAGTATTTT. Complete variable domain (other parts from reference TRBV19 and TRBJ2-3): DGGITQSPKYLFRKEGQNVTLSCEQNLNHDAMYWYRQDPGQGLRLIYYSQIVNDFQKGDIAEGYSVSREKKESFPLTVTSAQKNPTAFYLCASSIRTSTDTQYFGPGTRLTVL.

The rearrangement links TRBV29-1 to TRBJ2-7; 10 bases are a match to TRBD1. This CDR3 spans 15 amino acids. Trimming at V came to 4 bases and at J to 8 bases, leaving 14 bases not matched to a gene. CDR1 is SQVTM, CDR2 ANQGSEA, per germline. CDR3 sequence: CSVVWGPMGQGKQYF. CDR3 in DNA: TGCAGCGTTGTATGGGGCCCCATGGGACAGGGGAAGCAGTACTTC.

Turning to this clone: The junction departs from the called germline gene at one end, perhaps through a read error. This chain uses TRBV19 with TRBJ1-4, with D maybe TRBD1 (5 bases). Germline V lookup: CDR1 LNHDA, CDR2 SQIVND (reference sequence). This CDR3 is 15 amino acids long. This chain's CDR3 is CASAPRTGVNEKLLF. The CDR3 bases are TGTGCCAGTGCCCCTCGGACGGGGGTTAATGAAAAACTGCTTTTT.

This clone was recorded only once. DNA for the CDR3: TGTGCCAGTAGTTGGGACAGGGCCAATGGCTACACCTTC. This translates into CASSWDRANGYTF. The chain is built from TRBV19 and TRBJ1-2; TRBD1 aligns across 9 bases. Germline V gene lookup returns CDR1 LNHDA and CDR2 SQIVND (reference sequence). V shed 5 bases, J shed 6 bases, and the junction held 4 bases outside the gene matches. The CDR3 contains 13 residues.

This clone was seen just once. A read error may account for a junction end that differs from germline. The rearrangement joins TRBV9 to TRBJ1-4, with D possibly matching TRBD1 (6 bases). Per germline, CDR1 SGDLS and CDR2 YYNGEE. The CDR3 sequence is 18 residues long. CDR3 in amino acids: CASGSPTGGGVNNEKLLF. For the CDR3, the DNA is TGTGCCAGCGGAAGCCCAACGGGGGGGGGCGTGAATAATGAAAAACTGCTTTTT.

The chain combines TRBV4-3 with TRBJ2-7; D gene unclear. Trimming removed 1 base from V and 0 bases from J, with 7 bases in between. Germline assignment: CDR1 LGHNA and CDR2 YSLEER. The CDR3 length is 14 residues. CDR3 in DNA: TGCGCCAGCAGCCAAGTAAGAGCCTCCTACGAGCAGTACTTC. It specifies CASSQVRASYEQYF.

This chain joins TRBV27 and TRBJ2-1; maybe TRBD2 (5 bases). Germline lookup yields CDR1 MNHEY and CDR2 SMNVEV (reference sequence). Trimming left V 3 bases short and J 6 bases short, with 9 bases between. The CDR3 extends over 13 amino acids. CDR3 loop: CASSFVEGNEQFF. CDR3 DNA: TGTGCCAGCAGTTTTGTTGAGGGCAATGAGCAGTTCTTC.

The genes are TRBV6-1 and TRBJ2-7, with a weak D call TRBD1 (5 bases). Germline CDR1 MNHNS, CDR2 SASEGT. Trimming took 0 bases from V and 3 from J, leaving 18 bases between them. The CDR3 runs 17 residues. The CDR3 sequence is CASSEAQRSGWFYEQYF. The DNA of the CDR3 is TGTGCCAGCAGTGAAGCACAACGGTCAGGGTGGTTCTACGAGCAGTACTTC.

This clone was seen only a few times. V usage is TRBV14 and J usage is TRBJ2-7; D possibly corresponds to TRBD2 (6 bases). The CDR3 is made up of 16 amino acids. Germline CDR1 and CDR2: SGHDN and FVKESK. The V and J ends lost 1 base and 5 bases respectively, with 18 bases between them. The CDR3 bases are TGTGCCAGCAGCCAAGCCTTGGGGGGTAGGAGGAACGAGCAGTACTTC. It codes for CASSQALGGRRNEQYF.

The chain uses TRBV6-6 and TRBJ2-2; 8 nucleotides match TRBD1. The germline V gene has CDR1 MNHNY and CDR2 SVGAGI (reference sequence). This CDR3 spans 14 amino acids. V shed 6 bases, J shed 8 bases, and the junction held 8 bases outside the gene matches. CDR3 protein: CASRRDRGKGELFF. The DNA for the CDR3 is TGTGCCAGCAGACGCGACAGGGGAAAGGGGGAGCTGTTTTTT.